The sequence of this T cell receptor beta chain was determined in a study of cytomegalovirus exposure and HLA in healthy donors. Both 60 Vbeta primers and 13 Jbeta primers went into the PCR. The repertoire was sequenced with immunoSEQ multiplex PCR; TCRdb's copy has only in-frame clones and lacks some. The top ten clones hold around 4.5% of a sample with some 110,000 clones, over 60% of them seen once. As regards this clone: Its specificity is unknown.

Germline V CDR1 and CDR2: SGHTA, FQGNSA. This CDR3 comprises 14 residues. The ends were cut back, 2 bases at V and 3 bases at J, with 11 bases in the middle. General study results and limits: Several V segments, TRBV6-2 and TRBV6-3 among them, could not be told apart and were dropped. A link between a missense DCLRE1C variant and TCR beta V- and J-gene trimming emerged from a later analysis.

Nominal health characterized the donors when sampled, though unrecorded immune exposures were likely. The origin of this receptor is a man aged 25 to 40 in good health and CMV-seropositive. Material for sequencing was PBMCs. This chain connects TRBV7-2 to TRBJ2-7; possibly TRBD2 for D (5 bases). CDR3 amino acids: CASSLISGNYEQYF. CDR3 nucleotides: TGTGCCAGCAGCTTAATCTCGGGGAACTACGAGCAGTACTTC.